A selection of T cell receptor beta chains follows, all from one sample in a study of T cell responses to AZD1222 COVID-19 vaccine. The method was immunoSEQ multiplex PCR; TCRdb's version includes in-frame clones alone and lacks a portion of them. The sample shows approximately 27,000 clones, 89% of them seen only once. The material sequenced was peripheral blood, taken on day 0 of AZD1222 vaccination. The receptors here all came from an adult in good health. The CDR3 runs from the conserved cysteine through the conserved F or W. Fields, in order: V gene, clone size, CDR3 protein. The listing skips clone size in some rows; elsewhere it reads once, few, many or a size class.

TRBV7-2 | NA | CASSHRTEYLEKLFF
TRBV5-4 | NA | CASSTNRDGNTIYF
TRBV30 | NA | CAQGEETQYF
TRBV20-1 | few | CSASLTGNSPLHF
TRBV20-1 | NA | CSASEAGRATDTQYF
TRBV6-5 | NA | CASTHLRDRDGYTF
TRBV29-1 | few | CSVWTTMGTEAFF
TRBV14 | once | CASAGTRYNEQFF
TRBV7-2 | few | CASSPGQPYEQYF
TRBV18 | NA | CASSPTHENTEAFF
TRBV5-1 | NA | CASSPETGFATEAFF
TRBV18 | NA | CASSPSIGSRTDTQYF
TRBV7-8 | NA | CASSPGPERYEQYF
TRBV7-9 | once | CASSPTGSSYEQYF
TRBV4-1 | NA | CASSQDRVRDTQYF
TRBV2 | once | CASRTGVYHEQYF
TRBV5-1 | NA | CASSLVLGGNSPLHF
TRBV19 | NA | CASSELAGYTDTQYF
TRBV6-2/TRBV6-3 | NA | CASSTAPQGRNQPQHF
TRBV4-1 | NA | CASSRIITGGRYNEQFF
TRBV28 | NA | CASSRVGGFGNSPLHF
TRBV18 | NA | CASSPPPRGDQPQHF
TRBV14 | NA | CASSHTRGRGEQYF
TRBV7-9 | NA | CASSLEGTNSGNTIYF
TRBV5-4 | NA | CASSLGIAGGPFYNEQFF
TRBV27 | NA | CASSSVLNEQFF
TRBV19 | NA | CASSIREGNGELFF
TRBV10-3 | NA | CAISERQGVHGYTF
TRBV29-1 | NA | CSGFREGNTGELFF
TRBV29-1 | NA | CSVVGSGTSYNEQFF
TRBV10-3 | NA | CAISSGSLWGSYNEQFF
TRBV19 | NA | CASSPAREGDQPQHF
TRBV7-9 | once | CASSLYETQYF
TRBV4-1 | NA | CASSPRGPNTGELFF
TRBV7-2 | NA | CASRTASSYNEQFF
TRBV6-5 | NA | CASSYFTQGWNSPLHF
TRBV19 | NA | CASSIDRGQPQHF
TRBV19 | NA | CASSLAARYEQYF
TRBV7-8 | NA | CASSPSEDTQYF
TRBV18 | NA | CASSPDRQGADTQYF
TRBV6-5 | NA | CASSRQGGGHEQYF
TRBV3-1/TRBV3-2 | NA | CASSPRWAGALEQYF
TRBV5-5 | NA | CASSAPGVGETQYF
TRBV5-1 | NA | CASSGSSGANVLTF
TRBV27 | NA | CASSFVGGLRYNEQFF
TRBV6-5 | NA | CASRKSPEGTEAFF
TRBV6-1 | NA | CASSEGSGNSYEQYF
TRBV10-3 | once | CAISESAGVTYNEQFF
TRBV11-3 | NA | CASSSGPGGTNTGELFF
TRBV13 | NA | CASSLGGRGTAEAFF
TRBV20-1 | NA | CSALDYEQYF
TRBV7-3 | NA | CASSFQGANNSPLHF
TRBV7-2 | NA | CASSPDLAGGTQYF
TRBV28 | NA | CASSPFSYEQYF
TRBV19 | NA | CASKTGTRNTGELFF
TRBV4-3 | NA | CASSRTGYGSYNEQFF
TRBV5-1 | NA | CASSSPGTGNTEAFF